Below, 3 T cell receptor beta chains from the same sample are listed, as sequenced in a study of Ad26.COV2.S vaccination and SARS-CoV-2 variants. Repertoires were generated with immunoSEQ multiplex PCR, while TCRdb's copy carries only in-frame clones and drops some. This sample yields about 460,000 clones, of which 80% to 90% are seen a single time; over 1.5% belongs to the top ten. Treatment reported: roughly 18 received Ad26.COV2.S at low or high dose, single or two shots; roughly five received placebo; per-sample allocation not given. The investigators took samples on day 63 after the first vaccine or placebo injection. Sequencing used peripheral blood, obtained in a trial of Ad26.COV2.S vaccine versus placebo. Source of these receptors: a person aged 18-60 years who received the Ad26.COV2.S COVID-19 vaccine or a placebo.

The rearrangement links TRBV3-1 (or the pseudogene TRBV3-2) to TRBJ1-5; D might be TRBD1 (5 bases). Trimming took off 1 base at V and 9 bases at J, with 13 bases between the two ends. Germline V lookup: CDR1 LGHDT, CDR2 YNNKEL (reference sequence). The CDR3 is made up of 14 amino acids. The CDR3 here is CASSQGQGLRPQHF. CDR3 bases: TGTGCCAGCAGCCAAGGTCAGGGCTTACGGCCCCAGCATTTT.

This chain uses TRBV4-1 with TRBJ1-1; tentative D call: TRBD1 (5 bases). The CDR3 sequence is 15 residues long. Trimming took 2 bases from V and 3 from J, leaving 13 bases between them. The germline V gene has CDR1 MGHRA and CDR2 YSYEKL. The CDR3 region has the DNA TGCGCCAGCAGCCAAACCCGGGACGGATACACTGAAGCTTTCTTT. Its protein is CASSQTRDGYTEAFF.

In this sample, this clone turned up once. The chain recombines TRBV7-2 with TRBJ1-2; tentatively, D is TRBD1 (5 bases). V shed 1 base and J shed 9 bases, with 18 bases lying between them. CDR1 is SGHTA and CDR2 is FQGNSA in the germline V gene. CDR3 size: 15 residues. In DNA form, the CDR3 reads TGTGCCAGCAGCTTAGGAGGTTTTCAGGGTAGGAGCTACACCTTC. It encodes CASSLGGFQGRSYTF.